What follows are 27 T cell receptor beta chains derived from one specimen sequenced in a study of blood T cell repertoires in COVID-19. Some clones are missing from TCRdb's copy, which holds only in-frame ones; the method was immunoSEQ multiplex PCR. The table lists 110,000 or so clones, 85% to 90% of them singletons. Sample: peripheral blood. All receptors come from a woman aged 45-60 years with acute or convalescent COVID-19.

Note on this clone: Its ends do not fully match the called genes, so a read error is possible. This chain links TRBV5-4 with TRBJ2-3; D possibly corresponds to TRBD2 (5 bases). Germline V CDR1 and CDR2: SGHNT, YYREEE (reference sequence). There are 13 residues in the CDR3. Here the CDR3 DNA reads TGTGCCAGCAGCTTGGAGCTGGAGCGGTACTCTCATTTT. The encoded protein is CASSLELERYSHF.

The CDR3, as DNA: TGTGCCAGCAGTGAACCACAGGAATACGAGCAGTACTTC. Translation gives CASSEPQEYEQYF. J is TRBJ2-7 and V is TRBV2; a weak D match, TRBD1 (5 bases). Germline CDR1 SNHLY, CDR2 FYNNEI. The CDR3 extends over 13 amino acids. V lost 2 bases and J 4 bases, leaving 9 bases between the germline ends.

The genes are TRBV3-1 (or the pseudogene TRBV3-2) and TRBJ1-2, with a weak D call TRBD1 (5 bases). Trimming left V 4 bases short and J 6 bases short, with 18 bases between. Germline V lookup: CDR1 LGHDT, CDR2 YNNKEL (reference sequence). This CDR3 contains 15 residues. CDR3: CASSPPLGLGNGYTF. CDR3 DNA: TGTGCCAGCAGCCCCCCCCTGGGGCTCGGCAATGGCTACACCTTC.

The V gene is TRBV27, the J gene TRBJ2-1, with 9 bases aligning to TRBD2. The CDR3 is made up of 17 amino acids. CDR1 is MNHEY and CDR2 is SMNVEV in the germline V gene (reference sequence). V lost 3 bases to trimming and J lost 10 bases; unmatched junction nucleotides: 16. CDR3: CASSLIASGTPSREQFF. CDR3 DNA sequence: TGTGCCAGCAGTTTGATAGCTAGCGGGACCCCCTCGAGAGAGCAGTTCTTC.

This clone has a handful of counts. The chain employs TRBV3-1 (or the pseudogene TRBV3-2) and TRBJ1-6; D is perhaps TRBD1 (6 bases). This CDR3 spans 13 amino acids. Germline values: CDR1 LGHDT, CDR2 YNNKEL (reference sequence). V lost 4 bases, J lost 8 bases, and 9 bases lay in between. CDR3 in amino acids: CASSLNRDSPLHF. CDR3 sequence (DNA): TGTGCCAGCAGCCTCAACAGGGATTCACCCCTCCACTTT.

The chain employs TRBV5-4 and TRBJ1-5; D unclear. The CDR3 extends over 13 amino acids. Germline V gives CDR1 SGHNT, CDR2 YYREEE (reference sequence). V was shortened by 4 bases and J by 6 bases, with 11 bases between the two germline ends. CDR3 sequence reads: CASSQDGAQPQHF. As DNA, the CDR3 is TGTGCCAGCAGCCAAGATGGAGCTCAGCCCCAGCATTTT.

This chain joins TRBV5-1 and TRBJ2-5, with 11 bases aligning to TRBD2. CDR1 is SGHRS and CDR2 is YFSETQ in the germline V gene. The trim removed 4 bases at V and 5 bases at J, leaving 13 bases unmatched. CDR3 length: 17 residues. DNA for the CDR3: TGCGCCAGCAGCCCAACGCCCACTAGCGGGGGAGGCGAGACCCAGTACTTC. Its protein product is CASSPTPTSGGGETQYF.

The CDR3 sequence: CASSVGSVDIQYF. CDR3 coding DNA: TGTGCCAGCAGCGTAGGTAGCGTGGACATTCAGTACTTC. J is TRBJ2-4 and V is TRBV9; weak D call: TRBD2 (5 bases). The CDR3 loop spans 13 amino acids. Germline V lookup: CDR1 SGDLS, CDR2 YYNGEE. Trimming took 0 bases from V and 8 from J, leaving 9 bases between them.

CDR3 DNA sequence: TGTGCCAGCAGCGTCAAGACAGGGACGCCCCAGCATTTT. Protein: CASSVKTGTPQHF. This sequence joins TRBV9 and TRBJ1-5; 7 nucleotides align to TRBD1. The V and J ends lost 2 bases and 9 bases, in that order; junction bases with no gene match: 5. The germline V gene encodes CDR1 SGDLS and CDR2 YYNGEE. The CDR3 is 13 amino acids.

J is TRBJ1-6 and V is TRBV27, with 9 nucleotides matching TRBD1. Germline V gene sequence: CDR1 MNHEY, CDR2 SMNVEV (reference sequence). Germline trimming cut 5 bases from V and 6 bases from J; bases unmatched to any gene: 2. This CDR3 comprises 14 residues. The CDR3 DNA reads as TGTGCCAGCAGTCGGACAGGGGCTAATTCACCCCTCCACTTT. Its protein product is CASSRTGANSPLHF.

The rearrangement links TRBV2 to TRBJ1-2; tentative D call: TRBD1 (6 bases). V dropped 6 bases and J dropped 4 bases, with 12 bases sitting between them. Looked up from germline, CDR1 is SNHLY and CDR2 is FYNNEI. This CDR3 is 13 amino acids long. The chain's CDR3 is CASRVRGGYGYTF. For the CDR3, the DNA is TGTGCCAGCAGAGTAAGGGGGGGCTATGGCTACACCTTC.

The chain carries TRBV5-4 and TRBJ2-5, with 8 bases fitting TRBD1. Trimming took 4 bases from V and 4 from J; bases not matched to a gene: 9. CDR1 is SGHNT and CDR2 is YYREEE in the germline V gene (reference sequence). CDR3 length: 15 residues. In nucleotides, the CDR3 is TGTGCCAGCAGCACGGACAGGGAATTGGCAGAGACCCAGTACTTC. It codes for CASSTDRELAETQYF. Full variable domain (rest looked up from reference TRBV5-4 and TRBJ2-5): ETGVTQSPTHLIKTRGQQVTLRCSSQSGHNTVSWYQQALGQGPQFIFQYYREEENGRGNFPPRFSGLQFPNYSSELNVNALELDDSALYLCASSTDRELAETQYFGPGTRLLVL.

This rearrangement joins TRBV5-6 to TRBJ2-7, with a tentative D call TRBD2 (5 bases). The CDR3 sequence is 15 residues long. Germline loops: CDR1 SGHDT, CDR2 YYEEEE. Trimming stripped 1 base from V and 3 bases from J, with 14 bases between. The CDR3 DNA is TGTGCCAGCAGCTTGATGGCTAGCAGTTACTACGAGCAGTACTTC. Translation gives CASSLMASSYYEQYF.

This clone was detected once. The V call is TRBV3-1 (or the pseudogene TRBV3-2), the J call TRBJ1-6, with D possibly being TRBD1 (5 bases). Germline V gene sequence: CDR1 LGHDT, CDR2 YNNKEL (reference sequence). V shed 7 bases and J shed 1 base, with 8 bases lying between them. CDR3 length: 14 residues. The DNA for the CDR3 is TGTGCCAGCACAGGGTCGTCCTATAATTCACCCCTCCACTTT. Translating it yields CASTGSSYNSPLHF.

This chain connects TRBV9 to TRBJ1-5, with a possible D match to TRBD1 (5 bases). Trimming cost V 0 bases and J 8 bases, with 15 bases left between them. The CDR3 runs 15 residues. Germline assignment: CDR1 SGDLS and CDR2 YYNGEE. The CDR3 nucleotides read TGTGCCAGCAGCGTAGGTCCAGGGCAAAGGGAGCCCCAGCATTTT. Translating gives CASSVGPGQREPQHF. Full variable domain (outside the CDR3, taken from reference TRBV9 and TRBJ1-5): DSGVTQTPKHLITATGQRVTLRCSPRSGDLSVYWYQQSLDQGLQFLIQYYNGEERAKGNILERFSAQQFPDLHSELNLSSLELGDSALYFCASSVGPGQREPQHFGDGTRLSIL.

This chain joins TRBV5-6 and TRBJ2-3; D remains ambiguous. The V gene lost 1 base and the J gene lost 1 base, with 10 bases spanning the gap. CDR1 and CDR2 from the germline V gene are SGHDT and YYEEEE. The CDR3 has 15 residues. In nucleotides, the CDR3 is TGTGCCAGCAGCTTGTTGGTCTTAGGCACAGATACGCAGTATTTT. Protein: CASSLLVLGTDTQYF.

The count of this clone is one. The chain combines TRBV18 with TRBJ1-3; D is ambiguous. The CDR3 is made up of 20 amino acids. Trimming pared 2 bases from V and 3 bases from J, leaving 26 bases between. Germline V gene sequence: CDR1 KGHSH, CDR2 LQKENI. The CDR3 DNA follows: TGTGCCAGCTCACCAAGAAGGCTTCCAGGCGCAAATCTCTTTGGAAACACCATATATTTT. Amino acids: CASSPRRLPGANLFGNTIYF.

The chain links TRBV4-3 to TRBJ2-2, with D maybe TRBD1 (7 bases). Trimming removed 1 base from V and 7 bases from J, with 10 bases in between. The CDR3 length is 14 residues. Germline V gene sequence: CDR1 LGHNA, CDR2 YSLEER. The CDR3 spells CASSQAGGFGELFF. The CDR3 DNA follows: TGCGCCAGCAGCCAAGCAGGGGGGTTCGGGGAGCTGTTTTTT.

V gene TRBV24-1 combines with J gene TRBJ2-1; no clear D. CDR1 is KGHDR and CDR2 is SFDVKD in the germline V gene. The ends were cut back, 5 bases at V and 0 bases at J, with 13 bases in the middle. The CDR3 length is 16 residues. CDR3 bases: TGTGCCACCAGTGGACGGAGCCGGAGCTCCTACAATGAGCAGTTCTTC. It yields the protein CATSGRSRSSYNEQFF.

This sequence joins TRBV4-1 and TRBJ2-7; 8 nucleotides agree with TRBD1. The V and J ends lost 0 bases and 6 bases, in that order; junction bases with no gene match: 7. The germline V gene encodes CDR1 MGHRA and CDR2 YSYEKL. CDR3 length: 15 residues. The CDR3 reads CASSQETGTGLEQYF. CDR3 DNA sequence: TGCGCCAGCAGCCAAGAGACCGGGACAGGCCTCGAGCAGTACTTC.

The chain is built from TRBV30 and TRBJ1-5; no clear D. The V end lost 2 bases, the J end lost 11 bases, and 16 bases lay between the germline ends. Germline-derived CDR1 and CDR2 are GTSNPN and SVGIG (reference sequence). CDR3 length equals 13 residues. CDR3 DNA sequence: TGTGCCTGGAGTCCCGGGCCCGGCGGGGCCCAGCATTTT. Its translation: CAWSPGPGGAQHF.

A single count supports this clone. J is TRBJ2-1 and V is TRBV3-1 (or the pseudogene TRBV3-2); D call uncertain. The CDR3 is 16 residues long. V dropped 4 bases and J dropped 2 bases, with 15 bases sitting between them. Germline CDR1 and CDR2: LGHDT and YNNKEL (reference sequence). The CDR3 nucleotides are TGTGCCAGCAGCCCTTCGGCTAGACGCCCCTACAATGAGCAGTTCTTC. It codes for CASSPSARRPYNEQFF.

V and J are TRBV9 and TRBJ1-6; D perhaps matches TRBD1 (5 bases). Germline V lookup: CDR1 SGDLS, CDR2 YYNGEE. The CDR3 is 15 residues long. The ends were cut back, 3 bases at V and 5 bases at J, with 12 bases in the middle. The CDR3 nucleotides read TGTGCCAGCAGCGCATTGGGGGGAAATAATTCACCCCTCCACTTT. Translating gives CASSALGGNNSPLHF.

The chain joins TRBV28 to TRBJ1-2; the D is unclear. V lost 6 bases, J lost 4 bases, and 12 bases lay in between. CDR1 MDHEN and CDR2 SYDVKM come from the germline V gene. The CDR3 is 13 residues long. The DNA of the CDR3 is TGTGCCAGCAGGTACCCCGCGGGCTATGGCTACACCTTC. Translating gives CASRYPAGYGYTF.

This chain joins TRBV28 and TRBJ1-1; D gene ambiguous. The germline V gene has CDR1 MDHEN and CDR2 SYDVKM. The CDR3 covers 14 residues. Trimming removed 7 bases from V and 1 base from J, with 13 bases in between. CDR3 sequence reads: CASTLSGGNTEAFF. The CDR3 coding sequence is TGTGCCAGCACCCTGAGTGGTGGGAACACTGAAGCTTTCTTT.

The chain is built from TRBV10-3 and TRBJ1-1, with D perhaps matching TRBD1 (6 bases). Germline loops: CDR1 ENHRY, CDR2 SYGVKD. The CDR3 extends over 14 amino acids. Deletions cut 1 base from V and 5 bases from J, with 11 bases between. CDR3 sequence (DNA): TGTGCCATCAGTGAGTTGGGGGGGACAACTGAAGCTTTCTTT. Protein: CAISELGGTTEAFF.

The V and J genes are TRBV11-2 and TRBJ2-7, with unresolved D. Germline V gene lookup returns CDR1 SGHAT and CDR2 FQNNGV. V shed 2 bases and J shed 0 bases, with 8 bases lying between them. The CDR3 spans 14 residues. CDR3 in amino acids: CASSLRDISYEQYF. The DNA of the CDR3 is TGTGCCAGCAGCTTACGAGACATCTCCTACGAGCAGTACTTC.